The present TCR beta chain was sequenced within a study of T cells in tuberculosis. Study information: PBMC were archived before or within 7 days of starting treatment.

Time point of the sample: new active TB diagnosis, blood taken before or within 7 days of starting treatment. Study-wide findings and caveats: Shorter CDR3-alpha in active tuberculosis partly drove smaller distances. Using the GMM-specific repertoire gave about 84% accuracy versus 70% with motifs. GMM-specific TCRs were nearer to active tuberculosis alpha repertoires, suggesting expansion.

Germline CDR1 and CDR2: MGHDK and SYGVNS. The CDR3 extends over 18 amino acids. The V segment lost 4 bases and the J segment 6 bases; nucleotides outside the gene matches: 15. To note about this clone: What it recognizes is unknown.

The protocol was immunoSEQ multiplex PCR, while the TCRdb copy is restricted to in-frame clones and leaves out a portion. The profile shows thousands of clones, approximately 97% of them singletons. V is TRBV25-1 and J is TRBJ2-3; 11 nucleotides agree with TRBD2. This material consisted of PBMCs, taken at tuberculosis diagnosis. This receptor was taken from an adult with tuberculosis. CDR3 nucleotides: TGTGCCAGCAGTGCCGTCCCCGGACTAGCGGGCGCCGGTGATACGCAGTATTTT. Translated, it gives CASSAVPGLAGAGDTQYF.